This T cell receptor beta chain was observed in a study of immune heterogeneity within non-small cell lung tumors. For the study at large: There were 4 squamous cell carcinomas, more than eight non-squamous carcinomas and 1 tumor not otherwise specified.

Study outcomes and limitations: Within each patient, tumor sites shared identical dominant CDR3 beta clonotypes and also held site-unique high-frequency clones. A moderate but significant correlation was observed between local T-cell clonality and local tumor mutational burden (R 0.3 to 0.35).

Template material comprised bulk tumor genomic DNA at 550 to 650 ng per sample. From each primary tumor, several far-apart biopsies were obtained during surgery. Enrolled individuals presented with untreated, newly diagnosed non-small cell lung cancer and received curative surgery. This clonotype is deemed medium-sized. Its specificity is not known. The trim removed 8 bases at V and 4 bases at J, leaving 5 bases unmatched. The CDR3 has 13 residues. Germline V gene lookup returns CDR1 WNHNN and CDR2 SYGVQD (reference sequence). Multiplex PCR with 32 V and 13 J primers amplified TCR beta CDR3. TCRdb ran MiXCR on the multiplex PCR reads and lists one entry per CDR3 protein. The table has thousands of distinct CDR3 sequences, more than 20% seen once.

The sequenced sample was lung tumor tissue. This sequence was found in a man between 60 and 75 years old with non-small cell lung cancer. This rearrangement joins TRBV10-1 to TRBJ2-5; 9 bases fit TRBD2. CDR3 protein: CASQAGGRETQYF. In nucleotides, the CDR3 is TGCGCCAGCCAAGCGGGGGGCCGAGAGACCCAGTACTTC.